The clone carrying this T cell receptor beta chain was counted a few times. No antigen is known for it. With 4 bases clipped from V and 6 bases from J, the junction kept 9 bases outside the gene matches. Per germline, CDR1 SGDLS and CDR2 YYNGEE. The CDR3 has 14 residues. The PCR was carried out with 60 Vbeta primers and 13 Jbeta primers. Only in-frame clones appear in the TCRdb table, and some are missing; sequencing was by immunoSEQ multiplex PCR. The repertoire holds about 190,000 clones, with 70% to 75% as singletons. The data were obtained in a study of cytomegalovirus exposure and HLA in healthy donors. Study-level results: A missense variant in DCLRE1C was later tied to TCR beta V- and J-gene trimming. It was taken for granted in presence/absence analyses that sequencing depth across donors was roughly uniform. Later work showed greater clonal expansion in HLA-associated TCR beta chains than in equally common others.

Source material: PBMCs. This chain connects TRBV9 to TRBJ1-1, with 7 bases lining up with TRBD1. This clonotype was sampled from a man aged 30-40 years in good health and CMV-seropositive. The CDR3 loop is CASSPRGGSAEAFF. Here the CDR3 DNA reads TGTGCCAGCAGCCCCAGAGGGGGCTCCGCTGAAGCTTTCTTT.